This entry describes one TCR beta chain. Its antigen is unidentified. PCR amplification relied on 60 Vbeta primers (plus 13 Jbeta primers). The protocol was immunoSEQ multiplex PCR, while the TCRdb copy is restricted to in-frame clones and leaves out a portion. The sample records over 150,000 clones, approximately 74% being singletons. The CDR3 consists of 13 residues. Germline values: CDR1 LNHDA, CDR2 SQIVND (reference sequence). Trimming stripped 5 bases from V and 5 bases from J, with 12 bases between. The sample comes from a study of cytomegalovirus exposure and HLA in healthy donors. About the study: Approximately 81% of 398 genotyped donors fell in the Caucasian-associated ancestry cluster. Study outcomes and limitations: A later analysis showed TCR association rates differing by HLA locus, peaking at DRB1 and lowest at HLA-C. It was around 160 TCR beta chains that were listed as cytomegalovirus-associated.

The receptor's source is a man younger than 45 in good health and CMV-seronegative. V usage is TRBV19 and J usage is TRBJ1-2; a possible D gene is TRBD1 (6 bases). The sample taken for sequencing was PBMCs. CDR3 residues: CASSANRDYGYTF. As DNA, the CDR3 is TGTGCCAGTAGTGCCAACAGGGATTATGGCTACACCTTC.